This record covers a single TCR beta chain. What antigen it recognizes has not been identified. The record has no base qualities; no much larger clone is one base away. As encoded in the germline V gene, CDR1 is SNHLY while CDR2 is FYNNEI. The V and J ends are trimmed by 6 bases and 12 bases, leaving 17 bases between them. The CDR3, from cysteine to phenylalanine, totals 13 residues. Kept here is only the CDR3 DNA, which spans 39 bases and is read in frame from base 1. This sample is part of a study of cytomegalovirus exposure and HLA in healthy donors (TCRdb year 2017). Study-wide context: An earlier analysis of some 600 of the donors reported about 260 Gb of sequence data and roughly 120 million unique TCR beta sequences obtained from roughly 170 million T cells. About 300 gigabases of sequencing data and approximately 93 million unique TCR sequences were included in an early release covering under 650 HLA-typed donors. Of the approximately 400 genotyped donors, around 81% fell in the genetic ancestry cluster associated with self-reported Caucasian donors. The aim of the study was to test whether cataloging public T cell receptors could identify signatures of past pathogen exposure. Using immunosequencing, the study profiled T cell repertoires from 640 or so subjects and related those repertoires to cytomegalovirus serostatus. Along with the roughly 670-subject first cohort, a separate validation cohort of 120 different subjects was used. To predict cytomegalovirus infection status, the study brought together high-throughput TCR immunosequencing, statistical association of individual TCRs with disease status, and machine learning. A later analysis re-examined previously published TCR beta repertoires from about 670 donors and added high-resolution HLA genotyping to investigate patterns of TCR occurrence. Rather than using new phenotypic data, the later analysis identified candidate immune exposures from TCR beta sequences and from how often those sequences occurred across donors. To decide whether each TCR beta V gene segment behaved as functional or pseudogenic, an earlier analysis of approximately 590 of the donors relied on high-throughput TCR beta sequencing. Donor age, sex, ethnicity and CMV serostatus were collected together with the repertoire data. In a later genetic analysis, genome-wide SNP genotypes for about three fifths of the roughly 670 donors were used, and that subset was treated as a discovery cohort. All discovery cohort repertoires had been generated using a single sequencing platform. Class I and class II HLA loci were covered by the typing at four-digit resolution. The number of donors typed differed by locus, with about 629-640 for A, B, C, DRB1 and DQB1, around 560 for DQA1, 606 for DPA1, and around 460 for DPB1. Because of strong linkage in the cohort, five DR-DQ haplotypes were treated as single units for association and clustering. Among a few hundred genotyped donors of the cohort, an average of around 240,000 unique TCR beta nucleotide sequences were sequenced per donor, around a sixth of them non-productive. Overall study results and their limits: When HLA alleles, especially DR and DQ, strongly co-occurred, attributing TCR associations to individual alleles was difficult. The presence/absence analyses assumed that sequencing depth was roughly uniform across donors, and that assumption may not be true. A later analysis found that TCR association rates varied across HLA loci, with DRB1 alleles showing the most associated TCRs and HLA-C alleles the fewest. The classifier was reported to diagnose cytomegalovirus status with high specificity and sensitivity in both the original and validation cohorts. According to a later analysis, parvovirus B19, influenza, CMV and Epstein-Barr virus appeared linked to several top co-occurrence clusters. A further reported finding was that TCR beta sequences accurately predicted the HLA-A and HLA-B alleles for most subjects in the first cohort. An association between a missense DCLRE1C variant and V-gene and J-gene trimming of TCR beta chains was found in a later genetic analysis and replicated in an independent cohort. Most TCR sequences were observed very rarely across donors, whereas some public TCRs were present in many individuals. Three of the identified cytomegalovirus-associated TCR beta chains were confirmed in vitro to be specific for cytomegalovirus antigens. Linkage disequilibrium might explain the correlated functional status among segregating V segments, but an unknown experimental factor could not be excluded. In the study, 150 to 200 TCR beta chains were listed as associated with cytomegalovirus. Because counts were too low, more than 15 rarely observed V segments, including chromosome 9 orphons, were excluded from the earlier analysis of roughly 580 of the donors. In this cohort, only TCR beta chains were sequenced, and detectable features were limited by the absence of alpha or paired-chain data. According to a later genetic analysis, donors in an Asian-associated ancestry cluster had fewer N-insertions in productive TCRs than the approximately 650-donor mean. In an earlier analysis of under 600 of the donors, most TCR beta V segments were observed in productive rearrangements about 90% or about 30% of the time, broadly matching IMGT annotations. Because HLA typing was missing for some donors at each locus, association tests included only the typed subset. A later analysis found that HLA-associated TCR beta chains were more clonally expanded and had lower generation probabilities than equally common non-associated chains. In a later analysis, around 17,000 TCR beta sequences were associated with specific HLA alleles at a false discovery rate of 0.05. A later analysis found that most CMV-associated TCR beta chains appeared HLA-restricted, with HLA associations seemingly driven largely by CMV exposure. Some IMGT-functional V segments, including TRBV6-2 and TRBV6-3, could not be told apart with the 87-base-pair reads, so those segments were excluded. A group of highly shared sequence variants was considered likely to be a technical artifact of the sequencing pipeline. Immune exposure information for the cohort was limited to CMV serostatus. The authors suggested that the approach could potentially be extended to other disease states and immunological phenotypes.

In total, approximately 610 healthy bone marrow donors made up the cohort. At the time of sampling, every cohort member was nominally healthy, though immune exposures that went unrecorded were likely present. The donor tested CMV seronegative and was one of the 352 seronegative cohort members. Each donor provided a peripheral blood sample, and peripheral blood mononuclear cells were used for TCR beta sequencing. The Qiagen DNeasy Blood Extraction Kit was used to extract genomic DNA from the blood cell samples. Library generation was performed with the immunoSEQ multiplex PCR assay. The multiplex PCR relied on a mix of 60 forward primers for TCR Vbeta segments and 13 reverse primers for TCR Jbeta segments. The CDR3 region of rearranged TCR beta genes was amplified from genomic DNA with a multiplex PCR assay. Amplified TCR beta libraries were sequenced as 87-base-pair reads on the Illumina HiSeq System. The authors' pipeline ran thus. A later analysis tallied tens of millions of unique TCR beta chains across the 666 repertoires, and 10 million to 11 million of those chains were shared by two or more donors. Raw reads were error-corrected and collapsed into unique sequences with a nearest-neighbor algorithm that merged closely related sequences to remove PCR and sequencing errors. To assign V, D and J gene segments, CDR3 sequences were aligned to IMGT reference sequences. For a sequence to be retained, a match of at least six nucleotides was required to both a V gene segment and a J gene segment. Rearrangements were called productive when the CDR3 lacked stop codons and stayed in frame with V and J; all others were non-productive. CDR3 was defined according to IMGT convention as the region running from the second conserved V-encoded cysteine to the conserved J-encoded phenylalanine. In an earlier analysis of approximately 500 of the donors, sequences lacking an unambiguous match to a single V gene segment were excluded. An earlier analysis of 587 of the donors called V segments functional above 56.7% productive rearrangements and segregating when the between-donor standard deviation exceeded 5%. A statistical classification framework was built for diagnosing cytomegalovirus status from the catalog of TCR beta chain sequences. V and J gene assignment, in a later analysis, came from comparing TCR nucleotide sequences with IMGT/GENE-DB human TR gene sequences. In a later analysis, CDR3 sequences and most-parsimonious VDJ recombination scenarios were assigned using the TCRdist pipeline. In a later analysis, each TCR beta chain was defined by its CDR3 amino acid sequence together with its V-gene family, and reads lacking a unique V-gene family were excluded. A later analysis removed 450 to 600 highly shared, low-generation-probability nucleotide sequences to deal with suspected cross-contamination and a sequencing artifact. A later analysis calculated a clonal expansion index for each public chain from normalized within-repertoire ranks of inferred template counts. In a later analysis, generation probabilities were computed using a VDJ recombination model fitted to out-of-frame rearrangements, and the results were checked against IGoR. Hypergeometric tests were used in a later analysis to score TCR-TCR, TCR-HLA and TCR-CMV co-occurrence, with a repertoire-size bias correction applied to the TCR pairs. False discovery rates were estimated in a later analysis by permuting HLA or CMV assignments 20 times. In a later analysis, co-occurring TCRs were grouped using DBSCAN, with TCRdist sequence similarity added in when clustering inside HLA-allele-positive subsets. Co-occurrence clustering excluded repertoires with fewer than 30,000 or more than 120,000 public chains, plus five with anomalous nucleotide sharing. Not all clones reach the TCRdb copy of this immuneACCESS table, which keeps in-frame sequences only. Checked studies attribute under half of the gap to unresolved V genes and leave the rest unexplained. Clonal size and the V and J genes are those of that table, whereas D and trimming came from the DNA. The sample profile shows some 56,000 clones; 70% to 85% of them were found once. The ten largest make up roughly 3.1% of the sample.

This TCR came from a man aged 50-59 years in good health and CMV-seronegative. The receptor chain draws on TRBV2 and TRBJ1-4, and TRBD1 may be the D gene, going by 5 matching bases. The specimen sequenced was PBMCs. The CDR3 region: CASRGRDLEQLFF. The sequence in DNA is TGTGCCAGCAGGGGGAGGGACCTCGAACAACTGTTTTTT.